This T cell receptor (beta chain) was captured by sequencing in a study of blood T cell repertoires in COVID-19. This clone occurred a few times. This CDR3 contains 15 residues. The V end was cut by 6 bases, the J end by 0 bases, with 14 bases between. Germline V lookup: CDR1 SQVTM, CDR2 ANQGSEA. Methods used by the authors: The assay estimated nucleated cells by amplifying reference gene primers. Generated by immunoSEQ multiplex PCR, the TCRdb table keeps only in-frame clones and is missing some. That table furnishes V, J and clone size, whereas the DNA furnished D and trimming. The table lists fewer than 110,000 clones, about nine tenths of them singletons.

The receptor was isolated from a man aged 45 to 65 with active or convalescent COVID-19. This sequence joins TRBV29-1 and TRBJ1-4; D is possibly TRBD1 (6 bases). The sample taken for sequencing was peripheral blood. The CDR3 loop is CSVEQKGATNEKLFF. As DNA, the CDR3 is TGCAGCGTAGAACAAAAGGGGGCAACTAATGAAAAACTGTTTTTT.